The 19 T cell receptor beta chains below come from one sample, sequenced in a study of siplizumab effects on memory and regulatory T cells (dated by TCRdb to between 2019 and 2020). The library was built by means of the immunoSEQ multiplex PCR assay. Here the immuneACCESS table is served through TCRdb, limited to in-frame sequences with V and J called. Missing clones are a known gap in these copies; in checked studies unresolved V genes cover under half, and the rest lacks a known reason. Across this sample there are approximately 100,000 clones, with 91% seen only once. The top ten constitute roughly 2.8% of the sample. Sequenced material: CD4+ T cells sorted from blood. The source is a human donor in good health. Some clones in this sample may be carry-over from other donors' samples.

The sample holds a few counts of this clone. The genes are TRBV28 and TRBJ2-5; D may be TRBD1 (6 bases). The CDR3 covers 17 residues. V was trimmed by 1 base and J by 2 bases, leaving 17 bases between them. Germline-derived CDR1 and CDR2 are MDHEN and SYDVKM. The CDR3 sequence is CASSLLSLQGNQETQYF. The CDR3 DNA sequence: TGTGCCAGCAGTTTATTGTCTTTGCAGGGGAATCAAGAGACCCAGTACTTC.

This chain links TRBV29-1 with TRBJ2-7, with D tentatively TRBD1 (6 bases). Germline V gene sequence: CDR1 SQVTM, CDR2 ANQGSEA. Between the trimmed V and J ends, which lost 3 bases and 11 bases, there was a span of 14 bases. The CDR3 spans 11 residues. The CDR3 loop is CSVEESRDKYF. CDR3 sequence (DNA): TGCAGCGTTGAGGAGTCACGGGACAAGTACTTC.

The chain couples TRBV11-3 to TRBJ2-5; the match to TRBD2 covers 10 bases. CDR1 SGHNT and CDR2 YENEEA come from the germline V gene. The CDR3 is made up of 15 amino acids. Trimming removed 1 base from V and 4 bases from J; junction bases left unmatched: 3. The CDR3 is CASSLGGLATETQYF. CDR3 in DNA: TGTGCCAGCAGCTTAGGGGGACTAGCGACAGAGACCCAGTACTTC.

The rearrangement links TRBV6-1 to TRBJ2-7, with 7 bases identical to TRBD2. The CDR3 is 16 amino acids. CDR1 and CDR2 from the germline V gene are MNHNS and SASEGT. V lost 6 bases to trimming and J lost 6 bases; unmatched junction nucleotides: 17. DNA of the CDR3: TGTGCCAGCAGAGAACTCCCAGGCGGGAGCCTCTTCGAGCAGTACTTC. Translating it yields CASRELPGGSLFEQYF.

The chain links TRBV28 to TRBJ2-1; D is possibly TRBD1 or TRBD2 (6 bases each). The CDR3 is made up of 15 amino acids. Trimming pared 5 bases from V and 4 bases from J, leaving 15 bases between. CDR1 and CDR2 from the germline V gene are MDHEN and SYDVKM. CDR3 residues: CASSPPRGRYNEQFF. The CDR3 coding sequence is TGTGCCAGCAGTCCACCTCGGGGGCGGTACAATGAGCAGTTCTTC.

This clone was picked up one time. CDR3 protein: CASSYSIIAGVPRAKNIQYF. CDR3 in DNA: TGTGCCAGCAGTTACTCGATCATAGCGGGTGTACCGCGGGCCAAAAACATTCAGTACTTC. The chain couples TRBV6-8 to TRBJ2-4; TRBD2 matches 7 bases. This CDR3 is built from 20 residues. CDR1 and CDR2 (germline): MNHGY, SAAAGT. V lost 0 bases and J lost 1; bases outside the gene matches: 15.

The chain is built from TRBV6-1 and TRBJ2-7; D ambiguous. This CDR3 comprises 10 residues. V lost 9 bases to trimming and J lost 3 bases, with 6 bases between them. The germline gives CDR1 MNHNS, CDR2 SASEGT. The CDR3 nucleotides are TGTGCCAGAATGTTCTACGAGCAGTACTTC. It yields the protein CARMFYEQYF.

CDR3 loop: CAWSVLRGRGSYNEQFF. The CDR3 bases are TGTGCCTGGAGTGTATTACGAGGGCGGGGTTCCTACAATGAGCAGTTCTTC. The gene calls are TRBV30 and TRBJ2-1, with D possibly being TRBD2 (6 bases). The CDR3 consists of 17 residues. The germline CDR1 and CDR2 sequences are GTSNPN and SVGIG (reference sequence). V dropped 0 bases and J dropped 1 base, with 16 bases sitting between them.

The chain is built from TRBV19 and TRBJ2-3; 7 bases map to TRBD1. The CDR3 sequence is 15 residues long. After removal of 4 bases from V and 0 bases from J, the junction contained 4 bases not matched to a gene. Per the germline V gene, CDR1 is LNHDA and CDR2 is SQIVND (reference sequence). The CDR3 spells CASSKGAHSTDTQYF. CDR3 bases: TGTGCCAGTAGTAAGGGGGCACATAGCACAGATACGCAGTATTTT.

The chain couples TRBV19 to TRBJ1-2; the D is unclear. The length of the CDR3 is 14 residues. V lost 9 bases to trimming and J lost 0 bases, with 14 bases between them. Looked up from germline, CDR1 is LNHDA and CDR2 is SQIVND (reference sequence). The CDR3 DNA reads TGTGCCAGCAGTTTCTCACGAGCTAACTATGGCTACACCTTC. Its protein is CASSFSRANYGYTF.

This clone was seen more than once but under ten times. DNA of the CDR3: TGTGCCAGTAGTCAACCAGGAATCAAACAAGAGACCCAGTACTTC. It yields the protein CASSQPGIKQETQYF. The chain couples TRBV19 to TRBJ2-5; D unresolved. CDR1 and CDR2 (germline): LNHDA, SQIVND (reference sequence). Trimming left V 5 bases short and J 2 bases short, with 15 bases between. The CDR3 runs to 15 residues.

The CDR3 coding sequence is TGTGCCAGCTCACCCCGCGGACTAGCGGGGAGTTCCGCCTCCTACGAGCAGTACTTC. This gives the protein CASSPRGLAGSSASYEQYF. This chain connects TRBV18 to TRBJ2-7, with 12 bases aligning to TRBD2. J was trimmed by 0 bases and V by 3 bases; bases with no gene match: 12. Germline V gene sequence: CDR1 KGHSH, CDR2 LQKENI. CDR3 size: 19 residues. Using reference TRBV18 and TRBJ2-7 for the parts outside the CDR3, the full variable domain is NAGVMQNPRHLVRRRGQEARLRCSPMKGHSHVYWYRQLPEEGLKFMVYLQKENIIDESGMPKERFSAEFPKEGPSILRIQQVVRGDSAAYFCASSPRGLAGSSASYEQYFGPGTRLTVT.

In its sample, this clone was seen a few times. Relative to the germline gene, one junction end is altered; a read error may explain this. This chain links TRBV2 with TRBJ2-3; D possibly corresponds to TRBD2 (5 bases). The germline V gene has CDR1 SNHLY and CDR2 FYNNEI. This CDR3 spans 12 amino acids. CDR3 sequence reads: CASREGLDTQYF. The CDR3 region has the DNA TGTGCCAGCAGGGAAGGACTAGATACGCAGTATTTT.

The chain joins TRBV27 to TRBJ2-2; the match to TRBD2 covers 10 bases. The CDR3 is 17 amino acids. V gave up 5 bases and J gave up 7 bases; unmatched junction bases: 13. Germline loops: CDR1 MNHEY, CDR2 SMNVEV (reference sequence). The CDR3 loop is CASSPGLANSWGGELFF. The DNA for the CDR3 is TGTGCCAGCAGTCCGGGACTAGCGAATTCCTGGGGCGGGGAGCTGTTTTTT.

This clone was seen more than once but under ten times. The CDR3 loop is CASSSRGQGNGYTF. The CDR3 region has the DNA TGTGCCAGCAGCTCCAGGGGACAGGGGAATGGCTACACCTTC. This chain connects TRBV28 to TRBJ1-2, with 10 bases matching TRBD1. Germline V gene data show CDR1 as MDHEN and CDR2 as SYDVKM. The V segment lost 6 bases and the J segment 6 bases; nucleotides outside the gene matches: 7. The CDR3 has 14 residues.

The chain combines TRBV7-8 with TRBJ2-7; possibly TRBD2 for D (7 bases). The germline V gene has CDR1 SGHVS and CDR2 FQNEAQ. The CDR3 is made up of 15 amino acids. V was cut by 0 bases and J by 6 bases, with 15 bases left in between. CDR3 amino acids: CASSLAGKRGAEQYF. The CDR3 DNA sequence: TGTGCCAGCAGCTTAGCGGGGAAACGGGGGGCCGAGCAGTACTTC.

This clone was picked up a small number of times. V gene TRBV9 combines with J gene TRBJ1-3; D call uncertain. The CDR3 has 13 amino acids. Deletions cut 4 bases from V and 7 bases from J, with 12 bases between. CDR1 and CDR2 from the germline V gene are SGDLS and YYNGEE. CDR3 sequence: CASSSSAWNTIYF. The CDR3 coding sequence is TGTGCCAGCAGCTCCTCTGCTTGGAACACCATATATTTT.

Concerning this clone: Mismatch with germline at one junction end may stem from a read error. This chain's CDR3 is CASSSNPTGTHEQYF. CDR3 DNA: TGTGCTAGCAGCTCGAACCCTACAGGGACGCACGAGCAGTACTTC. The V and J genes are TRBV7-7 and TRBJ2-7; a possible D gene is TRBD1 (6 bases). From germline, CDR1 is SSHAT and CDR2 FNYEAQ (reference sequence). The CDR3 has 15 residues.

The chain combines TRBV27 with TRBJ2-7; D is undetermined. This CDR3 is built from 14 residues. Per the germline V gene, CDR1 is MNHEY and CDR2 is SMNVEV (reference sequence). V was shortened by 0 bases and J by 0 bases, with 6 bases between the two germline ends. The CDR3 DNA sequence: TGTGCCAGCAGTTTATCGGCCTACTCCTACGAGCAGTACTTC. It yields the protein CASSLSAYSYEQYF.